The present T cell receptor beta chain was sequenced within a study of OX40 agonist ivuxolimab in advanced cancers. Across the study: Across the patients, intravenous ivuxolimab was delivered every 2 weeks at 0.01 to 10 mg/kg. Therapy given before enrollment (anti-PD-1, anti-PD-L1 or anti-CTLA-4) was allowed, and around 44% had some. Study-wide points: What antigens the expanded peripheral T cells recognized was never established.

Autoimmune disease history or systemic immunosuppression disqualified patients. Some clones are missing from TCRdb's copy, which holds only in-frame ones; the method was immunoSEQ multiplex PCR. The sample has approximately 26,000 clones; about 80% are singletons. This clone is large by share. Its antigen is not identified. CDR3 length equals 16 residues. V dropped 2 bases and J dropped 2 bases, with 12 bases sitting between them. Germline V gene data show CDR1 as MRHNA and CDR2 as SNTAGT. The genes are TRBV6-4 and TRBJ2-2; TRBD2 is a possible D gene (7 bases). The sequencing used CD4+ or CD8+ T cells sorted from blood, collected in a trial of the OX40 agonist ivuxolimab. This clonotype was obtained from an adult with an advanced solid tumor such as melanoma, head and neck, liver or kidney cancer. CDR3 coding DNA: TGTGCCAGCAGTGACGGGAGGGACACAAACACCGGGGAGCTGTTTTTT. This sequence encodes CASSDGRDTNTGELFF.